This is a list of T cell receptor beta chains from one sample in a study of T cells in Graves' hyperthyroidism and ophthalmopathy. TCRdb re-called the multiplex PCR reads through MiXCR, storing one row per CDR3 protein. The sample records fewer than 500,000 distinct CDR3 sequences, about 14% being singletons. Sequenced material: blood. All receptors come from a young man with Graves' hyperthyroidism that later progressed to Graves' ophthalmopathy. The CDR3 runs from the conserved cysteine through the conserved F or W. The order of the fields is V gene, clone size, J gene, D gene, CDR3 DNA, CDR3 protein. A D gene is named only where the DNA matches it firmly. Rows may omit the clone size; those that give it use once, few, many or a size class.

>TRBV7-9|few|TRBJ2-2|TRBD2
TGTGCCAGCAGCCTAGCGGGGTCAAACACCGGGGAGCTGTTTTTT
CASSLAGSNTGELFF
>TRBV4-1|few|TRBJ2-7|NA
TGCGCCAGCAGCCAAGATTCCGGGGAGAGGGTCTACGAGCAGTACTTC
CASSQDSGERVYEQYF
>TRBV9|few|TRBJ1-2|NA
TGTGCCAGCAGCTCCGATTCAGGGTTAGGCTACACCTTC
CASSSDSGLGYTF
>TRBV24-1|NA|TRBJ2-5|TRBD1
TGTGCCACCAGTGAGCCAACCGGGACAGGGGAAGAGACCCAGTACTTC
CATSEPTGTGEETQYF
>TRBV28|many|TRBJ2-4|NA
TGTGCCAGCACCCCCGGGGTAGCCAAAAACATTCAGTACTTC
CASTPGVAKNIQYF
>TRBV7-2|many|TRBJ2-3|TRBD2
TGTGCCAGCAGCTTAGCTCAGAGCGGGGGCCCCAGCACAGATACGCAGTATTTT
CASSLAQSGGPSTDTQYF
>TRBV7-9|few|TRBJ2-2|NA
TGTGCCAGCAACCCCAGGGGGGAGTCCGGGGAGCTGTTTTTT
CASNPRGESGELFF
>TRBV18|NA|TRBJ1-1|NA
TGTGCCAGCTCTCCTTCCCGGGGGGCGAACACTGAAGCTTTCTTT
CASSPSRGANTEAFF
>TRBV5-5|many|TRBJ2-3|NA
TGTGCCAGCAGCCTGCGGGCCACTACTAGCACAGATACGCAGTATTTT
CASSLRATTSTDTQYF
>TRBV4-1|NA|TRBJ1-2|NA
TGCGCCAGCAGCCAAGAACGGAACCTCTATGGCTACACCTTC
CASSQERNLYGYTF
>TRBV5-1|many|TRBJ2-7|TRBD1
TGCGCCAGCAGCTTATCCCCAATCGGACAGGGGTTGGAGCAGTACTTC
CASSLSPIGQGLEQYF